The T cell receptor (beta chain) under discussion was sequenced for a study of blood T cell repertoires in COVID-19. Study in general: The origin of the acute and convalescent COVID-19 samples was the United States, Italy and Spain.

The CDR3 is 15 amino acids. V shed 6 bases and J 1 base; nucleotides not matched to a gene: 4. The germline V gene encodes CDR1 MNHEY and CDR2 SVGAGI. Per the authors' pipeline: Reference gene primer amplification in the assay estimated nucleated cell counts. TCRdb's table, derived via immunoSEQ multiplex PCR, lists solely in-frame clones and lacks some. V, J and clone size are those of that table, while D and trimming were read from the DNA. The sample has 70,000 to 100,000 clones, 80% to 90% seen once. Sequenced input: peripheral blood. V is TRBV6-5 and J is TRBJ2-2; 8 positions match TRBD1. The sequence was collected from a man aged 80 or over with active or convalescent COVID-19. CDR3 DNA: TGTGCCAGCAGCCTCAGGGGGCTGAACACCGGGGAGCTGTTTTTT. Its translation is CASSLRGLNTGELFF.